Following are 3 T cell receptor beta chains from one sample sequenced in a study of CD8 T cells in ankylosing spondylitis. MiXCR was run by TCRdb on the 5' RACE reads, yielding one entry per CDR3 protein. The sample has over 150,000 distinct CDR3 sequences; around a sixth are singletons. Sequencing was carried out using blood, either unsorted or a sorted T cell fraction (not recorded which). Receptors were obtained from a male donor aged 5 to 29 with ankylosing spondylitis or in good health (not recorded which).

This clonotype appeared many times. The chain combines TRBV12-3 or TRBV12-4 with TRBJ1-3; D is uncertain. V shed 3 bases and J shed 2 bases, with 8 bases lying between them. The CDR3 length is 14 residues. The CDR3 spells CASSFSGTGNTIYF. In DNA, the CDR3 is TGTGCCAGCAGTTTTTCCGGGACTGGAAACACCATATATTTT.

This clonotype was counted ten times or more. The CDR3 reads CASAAIRVGYTF. The CDR3 DNA reads as TGTGCCAGCGCAGCGATCAGGGTCGGCTACACCTTC. This chain links TRBV9 with TRBJ1-2; TRBD1 might be the D (5 bases). The CDR3 is made up of 12 amino acids. From germline, CDR1 is SGDLS and CDR2 YYNGEE. V was pared by 7 bases and J by 8 bases, with 15 bases between. Combining the CDR3 with reference TRBV9 and TRBJ1-2 gives the whole variable domain DSGVTQTPKHLITATGQRVTLRCSPRSGDLSVYWYQQSLDQGLQFLIQYYNGEERAKGNILERFSAQQFPDLHSELNLSSLELGDSALYFCASAAIRVGYTFGSGTRLTVV.

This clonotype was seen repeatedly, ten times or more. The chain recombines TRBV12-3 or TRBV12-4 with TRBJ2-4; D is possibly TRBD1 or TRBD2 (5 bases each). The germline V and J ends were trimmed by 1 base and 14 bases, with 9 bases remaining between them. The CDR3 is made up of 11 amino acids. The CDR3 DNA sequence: TGTGCCAGCAGTTTAGGAGGGGCAGAGTACTTC. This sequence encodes CASSLGGAEYF.